The 23 T cell receptor beta chains in this list originate from one sample, sequenced in a study of blood T cells in healthy people across ages. A J-beta primer mix and a sample-barcoded 5' primer were used in a second PCR of about 7 to 12 cycles. Using its own MiXCR run on the 5' RACE reads, TCRdb lists one record per CDR3 protein. The repertoire consists of some 1.8 million distinct CDR3 sequences, with about two fifths occurring once and the leading ten covering 23%. The sequenced sample was blood. All receptors derive from a human donor in good health.

V gene TRBV29-1 combines with J gene TRBJ1-4; 8 nucleotides agree with TRBD1. This CDR3 is built from 12 residues. Germline V lookup: CDR1 SQVTM, CDR2 ANQGSEA. V shed 6 bases and J 8 bases; nucleotides not matched to a gene: 5. CDR3 sequence reads: CSVQGANEKLFF. For the CDR3, the DNA is TGCAGCGTCCAGGGGGCGAACGAAAAACTGTTTTTT.

This chain links TRBV29-1 with TRBJ1-1; weak D call: TRBD1 (5 bases). Deletions cut 6 bases from V and 0 bases from J, with 8 bases between. CDR1 and CDR2 (germline): SQVTM, ANQGSEA. The CDR3 has 12 amino acids. Here the CDR3 DNA reads TGCAGCGTCCAGGACATGAACACTGAAGCTTTCTTT. Amino acids: CSVQDMNTEAFF.

The gene calls are TRBV29-1 and TRBJ2-3; no firm D call. Trimming took 7 bases from V and 4 from J, leaving 12 bases between them. The CDR3 runs 12 residues. In germline, CDR1 is SQVTM, CDR2 ANQGSEA. The CDR3 sequence is CSAGYQADTQYF. CDR3 sequence (DNA): TGCAGCGCCGGTTACCAGGCAGATACGCAGTATTTT.

A few counts support this clonotype. The rearrangement links TRBV20-1 to TRBJ1-1, with TRBD1 as a possible D gene (5 bases). V was clipped by 1 base and J by 1 base, with 7 bases between them. The CDR3 length is 13 residues. Germline CDR1 DFQATT, CDR2 SNEGSKA (reference sequence). CDR3 DNA: TGCAGTGCTAGAGGGGGCACGAACACTGAAGCTTTCTTT. It translates to CSARGGTNTEAFF.

The J gene is TRBJ2-3, the V gene TRBV7-9, with TRBD1 as a possible D gene (5 bases). V was cut by 4 bases and J by 1 base, with 15 bases left in between. The CDR3 contains 16 residues. Germline V gene sequence: CDR1 SEHNR, CDR2 FQNEAQ (reference sequence). CDR3 region: CASSSALWGGTDTQYF. As DNA, the CDR3 is TGTGCCAGCAGCTCCGCCCTTTGGGGCGGCACAGATACGCAGTATTTT.

The gene calls are TRBV12-3 or TRBV12-4 and TRBJ2-1; 7 bases agree with TRBD2. The CDR3 consists of 11 residues. V shed 6 bases, J shed 12 bases, and the junction held 5 bases outside the gene matches. This chain's CDR3 is CASRFGEGQFF. DNA of the CDR3: TGTGCCAGCAGGTTCGGGGAGGGGCAGTTCTTC.

The V gene is TRBV28, the J gene TRBJ1-2, with TRBD1 matching over 10 bases. The CDR3 length is 15 residues. With 6 bases clipped from V and 6 bases from J, the junction kept 10 bases outside the gene matches. Germline values: CDR1 MDHEN, CDR2 SYDVKM. The CDR3 DNA reads TGTGCCAGCAGGTCGCCGGGACAGGGGCCCCATGGCTACACCTTC. Its translation: CASRSPGQGPHGYTF.

This clonotype was picked up a small number of times. The chain carries TRBV5-8 and TRBJ1-2; no clear D gene. The CDR3 runs to 11 residues. The germline V gene encodes CDR1 SGHTS and CDR2 YDEGEE. V was clipped by 1 base and J by 13 bases, with 11 bases between them. This chain's CDR3 is CASSLFTTVTF. In DNA form, the CDR3 reads TGTGCCAGCAGCTTGTTTACTACAGTCACCTTC.

The rearrangement uses TRBV5-5 and TRBJ1-6; a possible D gene is TRBD1 (5 bases). CDR3 length: 14 amino acids. Per germline, CDR1 SGHKS and CDR2 YYEKEE (reference sequence). Trimming took 0 bases from V and 10 from J, leaving 11 bases between them. CDR3 nucleotide sequence: TGTGCCAGCAGCTTGGACAGGTTAGGATCACCCCTCCACTTT. Translation gives CASSLDRLGSPLHF.

The rearrangement links TRBV7-9 to TRBJ2-6; D possibly uses TRBD1 or TRBD2 (5 bases each). CDR3 length: 16 amino acids. Germline values: CDR1 SEHNR, CDR2 FQNEAQ (reference sequence). Deletions cut 3 bases from V and 1 base from J, with 10 bases between. The CDR3 loop is CASSFPGPSGANVLTF. CDR3 coding DNA: TGTGCCAGCAGCTTTCCGGGGCCGTCTGGGGCCAACGTCCTGACTTTC.

The chain employs TRBV14 and TRBJ2-7; 7 positions agree with TRBD1. The CDR3 sequence is 15 residues long. CDR1 SGHDN and CDR2 FVKESK come from the germline V gene. V lost 1 base and J lost 2; bases outside the gene matches: 5. The CDR3 DNA is TGTGCCAGCAGCCAAGTCAGGGGGAGCCCCTACGAGCAGTACTTC. Translated, it gives CASSQVRGSPYEQYF.

The V call is TRBV5-1, the J call TRBJ2-1, with 8 bases matching TRBD2. The V segment lost 0 bases and the J segment 8 bases; nucleotides outside the gene matches: 7. CDR1 is SGHRS, CDR2 YFSETQ, per germline. This CDR3 is built from 15 residues. Here the CDR3 DNA reads TGCGCCAGCAGCTTGGGGTTCGGGGGGGCCTATGAGCAGTTCTTC. Amino acid sequence: CASSLGFGGAYEQFF.

The chain uses TRBV4-2 and TRBJ1-6; perhaps TRBD1 as D (5 bases). The CDR3 extends over 13 amino acids. CDR1 and CDR2 (germline): LGHNA, YNFKEQ. Deletions cut 6 bases from V and 9 bases from J, with 12 bases between. CDR3 DNA sequence: TGTGCCAGCAGGGGGGAGGAAGGTTCACCCCTCCACTTT. Amino acids: CASRGEEGSPLHF.

The V gene is TRBV20-1, the J gene TRBJ2-5, with D perhaps TRBD1 (6 bases). From germline, CDR1 is DFQATT and CDR2 SNEGSKA (reference sequence). The V gene lost 6 bases and the J gene lost 1 base, with 12 bases spanning the gap. CDR3 length: 13 amino acids. CDR3 amino acids: CSADSQAQETQYF. The CDR3 DNA follows: TGCAGTGCGGACAGTCAGGCCCAAGAGACCCAGTACTTC.

This clonotype has a handful of counts. The J gene is TRBJ1-4, the V gene TRBV20-1, with D possibly being TRBD1 (6 bases). Germline lookup yields CDR1 DFQATT and CDR2 SNEGSKA (reference sequence). V was cut by 6 bases and J by 6 bases, with 11 bases left in between. CDR3 size: 12 residues. The CDR3 DNA is TGCAGTGCCGGAAGGGGGTATGAAAAACTGTTTTTT. Translating it yields CSAGRGYEKLFF.

CDR3 protein: CAWRIAGRSYEQYF. CDR3 nucleotides: TGTGCCTGGAGAATAGCGGGGCGGTCCTACGAGCAGTACTTC. V is TRBV30 and J is TRBJ2-7, with 8 positions matching TRBD2. Germline loops: CDR1 GTSNPN, CDR2 SVGIG (reference sequence). The CDR3 contains 14 residues. The V segment lost 3 bases and the J segment 1 base; nucleotides outside the gene matches: 5.

The genes are TRBV2 and TRBJ2-5; 10 bases agree with TRBD2. J was trimmed by 2 bases and V by 7 bases; bases with no gene match: 7. Per germline, CDR1 SNHLY and CDR2 FYNNEI. This CDR3 region has 15 residues. The DNA for the CDR3 is TGTGCCAGCATTAGGAGTAGCGGGGGGCAAGAGACCCAGTACTTC. Its translation is CASIRSSGGQETQYF.

This clonotype appeared once. The rearrangement links TRBV6-6 to TRBJ2-7, with a possible D match to TRBD2 (5 bases). The CDR3 covers 16 residues. Germline CDR1 is MNHNY and CDR2 is SVGAGI (reference sequence). The germline V and J ends were trimmed by 0 bases and 2 bases, with 14 bases remaining between them. The DNA of the CDR3 is TGTGCCAGCAGTTACTCGATCTTAGGGAGCCCCTACGAGCAGTACTTC. Its protein is CASSYSILGSPYEQYF.

This chain links TRBV27 with TRBJ1-6; D is unresolved. The CDR3 consists of 13 residues. CDR1 is MNHEY, CDR2 SMNVEV, per germline (reference sequence). Trimming pared 2 bases from V and 10 bases from J, leaving 9 bases between. The CDR3 DNA reads TGTGCCAGCAGTTTAATAGTCGGGTCACCCCTCCACTTT. Translating gives CASSLIVGSPLHF.

This chain uses TRBV27 with TRBJ1-1, with D possibly matching TRBD1 (6 bases). V lost 6 bases and J 3 bases, leaving 23 bases between the germline ends. The CDR3 runs 17 residues. Per the germline V gene, CDR1 is MNHEY and CDR2 is SMNVEV (reference sequence). Here the CDR3 DNA reads TGTGCCAGCAGCTATGGACAGTCACTTAAGCCGGACACTGAAGCTTTCTTT. Translating gives CASSYGQSLKPDTEAFF.

A remark on this clonotype: It is likely a read error, because the conserved phenylalanine at the end of the CDR3 is missing. It is unclear where the CDR3 begins or ends on the DNA, so no DNA is shown, and the CDR3 is as TCRdb lists it. The V gene is TRBV6-2 or TRBV6-3, the J gene TRBJ2-5; the D segment call TRBD2 is taken from the table without a DNA check. Germline V gives CDR1 MNHEY, CDR2 SVGEGT. The CDR3 sequence runs 13 residues, both termini included. The CDR3 spells CASSYGGGYTFGS.

The V call is TRBV4-1, the J call TRBJ2-1, with D perhaps matching TRBD1 or TRBD2 (5 bases each). In germline, CDR1 is MGHRA, CDR2 YSYEKL. This CDR3 has 16 residues. V lost 0 bases and J lost 8, with 17 bases in between. CDR3 DNA sequence: TGCGCCAGCAGCCAAGATCCAGCTTCGGGGCTTGATGAGCAGTTCTTC. Translation: CASSQDPASGLDEQFF.

The CDR3 loop reads CASSVQGGIYSGANVLTF. The CDR3 nucleotides read TGTGCCAGCAGTGTCCAGGGGGGAATCTACTCTGGGGCCAACGTCCTGACTTTC. The V and J genes are TRBV28 and TRBJ2-6; D perhaps matches TRBD1 (7 bases). Deletions cut 5 bases from V and 0 bases from J, with 17 bases between. CDR3 length equals 18 residues. Germline assignment: CDR1 MDHEN and CDR2 SYDVKM.